The TCR beta chain under discussion was sequenced for a study of beta chain features in type 1 diabetes (dated by TCRdb to the late 2010s). For the study in its entirety: Mean age, gender distribution, total cell number and subset yield did not differ between patients and healthy donors. A total of 85 million to 140 million sorted cells were examined across all samples, and a strong correlation was observed between cell number per subset and RNA yield. The study compared the TCRB repertoires of sorted circulating CD4+ T cell subsets in recently diagnosed type 1 diabetes patients with those in matched healthy donors. Regulatory and stem cell-like memory subsets were isolated from only 8 patients and about 8 healthy donors, whereas naive and central memory subsets came from all 30 or so donors.

Each donor gave one peripheral blood draw, roughly 120 mL on average, collected into heparinised tubes. Naive, central memory, regulatory and stem cell-like memory CD4+ T cells were sorted on a BD FACSAria II using a panel including CD45RO, CCR7, CD25, CD127, CD95 and CD27. All sorted populations exceeded 95% purity. PBMCs were separated immediately by Lymphoprep density gradient centrifugation and were stained directly, without being cultured. So that batch effects would be minimized, each experiment stained and sorted samples in pairs, pairing one healthy donor with one patient. V and J are truncated by 0 bases and 2 bases respectively, leaving an intervening sequence of 12 bases. Reading the germline V gene (reference sequence) gives CDR1 GTSNPN and CDR2 SVGIG. From the cysteine up to the phenylalanine, the CDR3 has a length of 15 residues. The entry retains the CDR3 DNA only, 45 bases that are in frame from base 1.

All of the isolated RNA was reverse transcribed with the High Capacity cDNA Reverse Transcription Kit, so expressed TCRB transcripts were sequenced. Deep immunoSEQ sequencing was applied to naive, central memory and regulatory T cell samples, giving an average of approximately 4 million total reads per sample. After sorted cells were lysed in RLT buffer, RNA was extracted with DNase-treated RNeasy Micro or Mini kits, with the choice depending on cell number. To prevent cross-contamination, every cell subset was processed on its own, while patient and healthy donor samples were processed together. The immunoSEQ multiplex PCR was used to amplify TCRB sequences from cDNA, yielding 87-bp fragments that span the CDR3 region. The amplicons were sequenced using the Illumina HiSeq platform. Concerning the study's data processing: Synthetic template baselines were used to correct PCR bias computationally, reads within Hamming distance 2 were collapsed together, and singletons that could not be merged were discarded. Reads were aligned against IMGT to assign V, D and J genes, CDR3 length and insertions or deletions at six rearrangement sites. Within each subset, clonotype counts were normalized to sorted cell number, after which true diversity and Gini coefficients were computed with the tcR R package. The overlap coefficient, calculated on TCRB nucleotide sequences, was used to measure repertoire sharing. Out-of-frame TCRB sequences from naive cells were analyzed as a proxy for the pre-selection repertoire. This is the immuneACCESS table as TCRdb keeps it, with only in-frame sequences that have V and J called. A part of the clones is gone; compared with another copy, unresolved V genes explain less than half, and the rest is unexplained. V, J and clone size were drawn from that table, and D and trimming were deduced from the DNA. The sample profile shows hundreds of thousands of clones; around 15% of them were found once. Less than 0.025% of the sample comes from the top ten.

Turning to this clone: It has no known antigen specificity. Per-base qualities were not stored, and no clone one base away is much larger.

Paper-wide results and their limitations: HLA sub-analyses involved small numbers of individuals, so any influence of HLA type on TCRB rearrangement remained unresolved. Shorter templates might be favored by PCR, yet because patient and control samples were amplified and corrected together, any such skew would affect both groups equally. Naive, central memory and regulatory TCRB repertoires appeared more similar among patients than among healthy donors. In all four CD4+ subsets, TCRB CDR3 length was moderately but significantly shorter in type 1 diabetes patients. Patients with type 1 diabetes made fewer insertions and deleted more nucleotides at VDJ recombination sites, implying thymic rearrangement abnormalities. Sequencing cDNA rather than genomic DNA could over-represent highly expressing activated cells, although activation and CD3 levels did not differ between groups.

This clonotype was obtained from a man aged 18 to 35 with type 1 diabetes. Rearrangement joined TRBV30 to TRBJ2-3; TRBD2 is a possible D gene, resting on 6 matching bases. The sequenced sample consisted of naive CD4+ T cells from blood. Interpreted using the paper, the cell subset or site label stands for: true naive CD4+ T cells. The CDR3 corresponds to CAWSVPGTPTDTQYF. The nucleotides read TGTGCCTGGAGTGTACCCGGGACTCCCACAGATACGCAGTATTTT.